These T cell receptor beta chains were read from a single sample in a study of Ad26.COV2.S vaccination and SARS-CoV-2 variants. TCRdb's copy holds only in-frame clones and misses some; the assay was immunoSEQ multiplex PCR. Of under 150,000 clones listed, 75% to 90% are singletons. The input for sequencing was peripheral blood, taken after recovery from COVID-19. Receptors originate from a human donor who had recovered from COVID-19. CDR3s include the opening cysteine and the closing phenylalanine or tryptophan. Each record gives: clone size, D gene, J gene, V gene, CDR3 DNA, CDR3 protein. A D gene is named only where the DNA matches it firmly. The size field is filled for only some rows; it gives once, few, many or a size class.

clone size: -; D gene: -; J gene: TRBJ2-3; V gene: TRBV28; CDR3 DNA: TGTGCCAGCAGTTCTTGGGTAAGGTGGGCGACTAACACAGATACGCAGTATTTT; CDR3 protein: CASSSWVRWATNTDTQYF
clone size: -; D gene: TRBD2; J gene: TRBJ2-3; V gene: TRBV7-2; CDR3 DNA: TGTGCCAGCAGCATACCGGGACTAGCGGAGGACGATACGCAGTATTTT; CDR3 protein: CASSIPGLAEDDTQYF
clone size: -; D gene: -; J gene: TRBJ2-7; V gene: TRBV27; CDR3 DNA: TGTGCCAGCAGTAAGGGGCCTGGCGAGCAGTACTTC; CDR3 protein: CASSKGPGEQYF
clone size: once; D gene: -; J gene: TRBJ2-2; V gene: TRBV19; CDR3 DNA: TGTGCCAGTAGTATTTGGGTCTTCTCGGCCGGGGAGCTGTTTTTT; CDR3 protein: CASSIWVFSAGELFF
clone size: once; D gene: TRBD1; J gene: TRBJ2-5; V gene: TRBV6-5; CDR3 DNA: TGTGCCAGCAGCCGGGACAGGGGCCAAGAGACCCAGTACTTC; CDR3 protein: CASSRDRGQETQYF
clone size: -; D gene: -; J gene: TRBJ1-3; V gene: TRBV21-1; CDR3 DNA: TGTGCCAGCAGACACCGGGACAGGGCCGATTTTTCTGGAAACACCATATATTTT; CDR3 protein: CASRHRDRADFSGNTIYF
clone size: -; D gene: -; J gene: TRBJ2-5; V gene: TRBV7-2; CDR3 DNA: TGTGCCAGCAGCTCCGTGGGCGAAGAGACCCAGTACTTC; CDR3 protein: CASSSVGEETQYF
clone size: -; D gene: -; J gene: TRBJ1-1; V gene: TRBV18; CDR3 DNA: TGTGCCAGCTCACCACTCTTGGCAGGGCCCTACACTGAAGCTTTCTTT; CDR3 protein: CASSPLLAGPYTEAFF
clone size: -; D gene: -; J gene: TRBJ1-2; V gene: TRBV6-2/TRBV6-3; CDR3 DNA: TGTGCCAGCAGTTACTTGCCGGGTTACTACACCTTC; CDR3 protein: CASSYLPGYYTF
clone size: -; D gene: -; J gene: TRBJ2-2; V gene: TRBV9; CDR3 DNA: TGTGCCAGCAGCGTAGGGGACACTAGGGGCGGGGAGCTGTTTTTT; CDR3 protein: CASSVGDTRGGELFF
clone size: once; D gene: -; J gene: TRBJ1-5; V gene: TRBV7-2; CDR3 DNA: TGTGCCAGCAGCTTACGAGGGAATCAGCCCCAGCATTTT; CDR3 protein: CASSLRGNQPQHF
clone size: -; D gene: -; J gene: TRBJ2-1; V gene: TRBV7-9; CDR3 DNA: TGTGCCAGCAGCTTAATAGCTGGGGACAATGAGCAGTTCTTC; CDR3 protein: CASSLIAGDNEQFF
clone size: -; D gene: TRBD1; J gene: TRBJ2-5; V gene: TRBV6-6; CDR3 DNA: TGTGCCAGCAGTTACTCGGGACAGGAAGAGACCCAGTACTTC; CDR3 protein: CASSYSGQEETQYF
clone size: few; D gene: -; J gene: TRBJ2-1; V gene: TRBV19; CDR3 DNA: TGTGCCAGTAGCAAGGGATTCGAGGTGGAGCAGTTCTTC; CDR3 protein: CASSKGFEVEQFF
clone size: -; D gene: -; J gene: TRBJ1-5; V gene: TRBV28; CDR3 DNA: TGTGCCAGCAGTTTTTCCCCCAGGAAGGGGTTTAATCAGCCCCAGCATTTT; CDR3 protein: CASSFSPRKGFNQPQHF
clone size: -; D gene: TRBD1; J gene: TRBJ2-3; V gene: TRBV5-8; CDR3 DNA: TGTGCCAGCAGCCTGGGACAGGGGCTGGATACGCAGTATTTT; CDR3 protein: CASSLGQGLDTQYF
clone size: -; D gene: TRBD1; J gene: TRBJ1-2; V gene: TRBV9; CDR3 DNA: TGTGCCAGCAGCGCGGACAGGACTGCTGATGGCTACACCTTC; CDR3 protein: CASSADRTADGYTF
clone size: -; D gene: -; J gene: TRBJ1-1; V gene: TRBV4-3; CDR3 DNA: TGCGCCAGCAGCCAAGTCCGTAGGGCCGGGAACACTGAAGCTTTCTTT; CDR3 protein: CASSQVRRAGNTEAFF
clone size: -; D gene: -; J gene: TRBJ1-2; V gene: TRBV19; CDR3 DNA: TGTGCCAGTAGTAGGGGCAGGGTGGTTGGCTACACCTTC; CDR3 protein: CASSRGRVVGYTF
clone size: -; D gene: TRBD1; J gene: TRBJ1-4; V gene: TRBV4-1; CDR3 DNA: TGCGCCAGCAGCCAAGATCTGAGACAGGGAACGGGTAATGAAAAACTGTTTTTT; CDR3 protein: CASSQDLRQGTGNEKLFF
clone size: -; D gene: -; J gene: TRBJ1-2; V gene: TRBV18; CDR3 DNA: TGTGCCAGCTCACCATCCGACGGCGGCTATGGCTACACCTTC; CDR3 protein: CASSPSDGGYGYTF
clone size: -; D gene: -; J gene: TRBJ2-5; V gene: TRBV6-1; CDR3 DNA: TGTGCCAGCAGTGAGGGACAAGAGACCCAGTACTTC; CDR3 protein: CASSEGQETQYF
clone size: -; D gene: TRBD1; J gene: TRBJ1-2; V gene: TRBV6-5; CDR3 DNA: TGTGCCAGCAGTCAACCGGGACAGGGAGACTATGGCTACACCTTC; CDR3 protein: CASSQPGQGDYGYTF
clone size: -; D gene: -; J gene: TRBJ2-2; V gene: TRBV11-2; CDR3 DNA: TGTGCCAGCAGCCCTCGGACAGTCGCCGGGGAGCTGTTTTTT; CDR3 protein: CASSPRTVAGELFF
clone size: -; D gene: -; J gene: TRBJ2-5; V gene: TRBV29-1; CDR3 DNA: TGCAGCGTCAGGGACGCGGTTGACAGAAGGACCCAGTACTTC; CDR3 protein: CSVRDAVDRRTQYF
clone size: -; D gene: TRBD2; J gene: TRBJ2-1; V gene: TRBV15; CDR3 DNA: TGTGCCACCAGCAGGGGACTAGCGGGGATCAATGAGCAGTTCTTC; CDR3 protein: CATSRGLAGINEQFF
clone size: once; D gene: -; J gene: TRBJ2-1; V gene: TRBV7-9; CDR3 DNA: TGTGCCAGCAGCTTGGTGAACCCGCCCTACAATGAGCAGTTCTTC; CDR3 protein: CASSLVNPPYNEQFF
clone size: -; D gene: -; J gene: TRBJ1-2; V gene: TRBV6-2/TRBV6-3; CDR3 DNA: TGTGCCAGCAGTTGGGACAAGGTTTTCGACTACACCTTC; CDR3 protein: CASSWDKVFDYTF
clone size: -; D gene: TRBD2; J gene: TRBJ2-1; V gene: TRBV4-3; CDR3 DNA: TGCGCCAGCAGCCAAGAGGTTCCCGGGGGGAACAATGAGCAGTTCTTC; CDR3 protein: CASSQEVPGGNNEQFF
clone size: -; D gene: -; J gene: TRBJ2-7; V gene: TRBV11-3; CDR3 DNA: TGTGCCAGCAGCTTAGACCCACGAGGAGGGCAGCAGTACTTC; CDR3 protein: CASSLDPRGGQQYF
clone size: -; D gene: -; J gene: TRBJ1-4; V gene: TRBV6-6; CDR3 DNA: TGTGCCAGCAGTTACTCGTCAGATCCAGTAAAACTGTTTTTT; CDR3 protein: CASSYSSDPVKLFF
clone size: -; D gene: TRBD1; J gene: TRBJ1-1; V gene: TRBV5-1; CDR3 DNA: TGCGCCAGCAGCTTGGCACAGGGGTCAGGAGAAGCTTTCTTT; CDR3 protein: CASSLAQGSGEAFF
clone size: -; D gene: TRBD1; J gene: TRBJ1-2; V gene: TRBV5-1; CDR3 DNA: TGCGCCAGCAGCAGAGAGACAGGGACGGAGAACTATGGCTACACCTTC; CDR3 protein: CASSRETGTENYGYTF
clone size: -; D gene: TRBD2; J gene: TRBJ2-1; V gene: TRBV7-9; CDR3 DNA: TGTGCCAGCAGCTTCGTCCCGGGACTAGCCTACAATGAGCAGTTCTTC; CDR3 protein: CASSFVPGLAYNEQFF
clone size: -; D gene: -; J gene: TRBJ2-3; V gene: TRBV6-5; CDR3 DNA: TGTGCCAGCAGTTACGCGCAAGGAGCAGATACGCAGTATTTT; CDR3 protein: CASSYAQGADTQYF
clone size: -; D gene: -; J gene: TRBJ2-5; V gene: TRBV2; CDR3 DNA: TGTGCCAGCGAAGGGGACGGAGAACAAGAGACCCAGTACTTC; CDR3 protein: CASEGDGEQETQYF
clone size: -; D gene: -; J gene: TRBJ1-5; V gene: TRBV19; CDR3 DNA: TGTGCCAGTAGTAATTTGGGGGGTCAGCCCCAGCATTTT; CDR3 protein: CASSNLGGQPQHF
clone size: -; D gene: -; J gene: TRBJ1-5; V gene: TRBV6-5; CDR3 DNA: TGTGCCAGCAGAAAAACTTTTGGGAGCAATCAGCCCCAGCATTTT; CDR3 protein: CASRKTFGSNQPQHF
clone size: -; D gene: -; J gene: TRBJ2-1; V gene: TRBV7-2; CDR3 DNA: TGTGCCAGCAGCTTAGGGGTGCGAGTAAGTGAGCAGTTCTTC; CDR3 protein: CASSLGVRVSEQFF
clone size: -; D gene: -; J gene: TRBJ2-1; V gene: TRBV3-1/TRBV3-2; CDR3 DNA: TGTGCCAGCAGCCAAACTTACGGGACCTACTACAATGAGCAGTTCTTC; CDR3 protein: CASSQTYGTYYNEQFF